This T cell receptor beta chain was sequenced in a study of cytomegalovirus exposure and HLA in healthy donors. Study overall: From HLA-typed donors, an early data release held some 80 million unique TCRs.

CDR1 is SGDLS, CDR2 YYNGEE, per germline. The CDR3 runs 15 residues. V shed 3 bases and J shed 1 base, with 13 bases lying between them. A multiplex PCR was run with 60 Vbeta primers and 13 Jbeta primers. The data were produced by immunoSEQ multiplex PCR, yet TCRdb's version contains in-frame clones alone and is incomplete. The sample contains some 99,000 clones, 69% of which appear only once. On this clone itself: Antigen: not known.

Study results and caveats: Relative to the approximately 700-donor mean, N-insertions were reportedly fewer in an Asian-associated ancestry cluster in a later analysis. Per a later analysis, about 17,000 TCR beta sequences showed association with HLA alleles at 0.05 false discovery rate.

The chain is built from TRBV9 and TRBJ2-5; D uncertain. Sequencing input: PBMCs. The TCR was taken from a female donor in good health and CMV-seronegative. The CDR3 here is CASSGPGSVQETQYF. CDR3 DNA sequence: TGTGCCAGCAGCGGCCCCGGGTCAGTCCAAGAGACCCAGTACTTC.